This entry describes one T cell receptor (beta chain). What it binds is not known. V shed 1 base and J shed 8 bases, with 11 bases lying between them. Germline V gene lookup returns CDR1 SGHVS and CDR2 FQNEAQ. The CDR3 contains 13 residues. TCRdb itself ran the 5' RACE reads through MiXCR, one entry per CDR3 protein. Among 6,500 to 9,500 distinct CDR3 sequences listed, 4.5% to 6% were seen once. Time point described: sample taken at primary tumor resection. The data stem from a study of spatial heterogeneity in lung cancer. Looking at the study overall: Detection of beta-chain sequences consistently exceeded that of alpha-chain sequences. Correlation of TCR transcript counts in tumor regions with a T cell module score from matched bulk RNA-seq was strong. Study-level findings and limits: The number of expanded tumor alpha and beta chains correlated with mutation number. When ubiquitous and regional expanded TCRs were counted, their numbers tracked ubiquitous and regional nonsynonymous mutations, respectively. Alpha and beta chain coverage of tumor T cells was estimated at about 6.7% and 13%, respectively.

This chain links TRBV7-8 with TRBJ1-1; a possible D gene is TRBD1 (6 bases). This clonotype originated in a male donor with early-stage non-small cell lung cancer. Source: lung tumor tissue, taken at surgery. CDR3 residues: CASSLVLDREAFF. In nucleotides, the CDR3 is TGTGCCAGCAGCTTAGTATTGGACAGAGAAGCTTTCTTT.